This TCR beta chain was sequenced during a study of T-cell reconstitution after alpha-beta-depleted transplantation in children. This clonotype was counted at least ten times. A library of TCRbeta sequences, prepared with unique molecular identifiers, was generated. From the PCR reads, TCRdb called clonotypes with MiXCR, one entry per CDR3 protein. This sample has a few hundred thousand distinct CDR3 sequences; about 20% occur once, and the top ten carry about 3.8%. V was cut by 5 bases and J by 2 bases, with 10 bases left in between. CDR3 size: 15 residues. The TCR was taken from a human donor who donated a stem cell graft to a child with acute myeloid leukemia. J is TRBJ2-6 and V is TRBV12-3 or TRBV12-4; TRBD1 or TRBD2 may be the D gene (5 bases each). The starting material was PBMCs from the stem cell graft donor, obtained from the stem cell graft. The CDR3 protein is CASSKRGAGANVLTF. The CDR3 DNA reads TGTGCCAGCAGTAAGAGGGGTGCTGGGGCCAACGTCCTGACTTTC.